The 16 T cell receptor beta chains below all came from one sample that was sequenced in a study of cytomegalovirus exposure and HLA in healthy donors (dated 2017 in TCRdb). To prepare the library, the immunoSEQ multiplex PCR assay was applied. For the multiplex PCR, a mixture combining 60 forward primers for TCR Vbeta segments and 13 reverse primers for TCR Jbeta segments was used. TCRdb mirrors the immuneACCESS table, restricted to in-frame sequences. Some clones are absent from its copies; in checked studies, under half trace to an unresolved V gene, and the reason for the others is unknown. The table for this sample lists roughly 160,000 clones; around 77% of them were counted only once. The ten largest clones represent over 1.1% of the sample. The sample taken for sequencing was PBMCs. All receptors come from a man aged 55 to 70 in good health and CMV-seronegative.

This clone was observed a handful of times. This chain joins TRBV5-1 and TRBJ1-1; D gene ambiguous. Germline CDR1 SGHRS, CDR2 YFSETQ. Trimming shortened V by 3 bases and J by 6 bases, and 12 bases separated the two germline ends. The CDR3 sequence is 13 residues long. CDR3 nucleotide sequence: TGCGCCAGCAGCTCTGACCAGGTTCCTGAAGCTTTCTTT. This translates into CASSSDQVPEAFF.

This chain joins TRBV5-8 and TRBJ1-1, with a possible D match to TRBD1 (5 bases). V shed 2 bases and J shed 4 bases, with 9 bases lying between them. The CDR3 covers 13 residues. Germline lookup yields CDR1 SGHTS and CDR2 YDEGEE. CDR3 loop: CASSFRRGTEAFF. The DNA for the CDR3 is TGTGCCAGCAGCTTCAGAAGGGGCACTGAAGCTTTCTTT. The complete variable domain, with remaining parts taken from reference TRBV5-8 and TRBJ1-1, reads EAGVTQSPTHLIKTRGQQATLRCSPISGHTSVYWYQQALGLGLQFLLWYDEGEERNRGNFPPRFSGRQFPNYSSELNVNALELEDSALYLCASSFRRGTEAFFGQGTRLTVV.

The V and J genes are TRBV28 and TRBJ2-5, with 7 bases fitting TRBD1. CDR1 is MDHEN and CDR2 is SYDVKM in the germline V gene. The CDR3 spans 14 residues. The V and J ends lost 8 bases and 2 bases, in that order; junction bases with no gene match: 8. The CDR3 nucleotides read TGTGCCAGCGGGGGACAGCTCCGTCAAGAGACCCAGTACTTC. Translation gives CASGGQLRQETQYF. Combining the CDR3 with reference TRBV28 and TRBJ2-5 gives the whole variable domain DVKVTQSSRYLVKRTGEKVFLECVQDMDHENMFWYRQDPGLGLRLIYFSYDVKMKEKGDIPEGYSVSREKKERFSLILESASTNQTSMYLCASGGQLRQETQYFGPGTRLLVL.

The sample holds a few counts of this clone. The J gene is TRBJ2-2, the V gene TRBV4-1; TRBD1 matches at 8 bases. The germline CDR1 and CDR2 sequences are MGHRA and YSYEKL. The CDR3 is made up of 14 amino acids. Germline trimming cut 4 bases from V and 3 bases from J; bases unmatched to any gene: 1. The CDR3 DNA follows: TGCGCCAGCAGCCTACAGGGGGACACCGGGGAGCTGTTTTTT. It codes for CASSLQGDTGELFF.

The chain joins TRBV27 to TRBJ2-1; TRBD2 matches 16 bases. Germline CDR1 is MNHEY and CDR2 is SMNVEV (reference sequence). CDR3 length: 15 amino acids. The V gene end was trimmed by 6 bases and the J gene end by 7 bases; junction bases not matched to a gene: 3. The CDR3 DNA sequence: TGTGCCAGCAGGGGACTAGCGGGAGGGCCGAATGAGCAGTTCTTC. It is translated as CASRGLAGGPNEQFF.

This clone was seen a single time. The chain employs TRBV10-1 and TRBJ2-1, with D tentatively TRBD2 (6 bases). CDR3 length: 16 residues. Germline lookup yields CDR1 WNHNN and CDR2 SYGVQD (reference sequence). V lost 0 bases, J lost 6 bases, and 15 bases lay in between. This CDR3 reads CASSESSFAGRNEQFF. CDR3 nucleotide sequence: TGCGCCAGCAGTGAGTCGTCTTTCGCGGGACGCAATGAGCAGTTCTTC.

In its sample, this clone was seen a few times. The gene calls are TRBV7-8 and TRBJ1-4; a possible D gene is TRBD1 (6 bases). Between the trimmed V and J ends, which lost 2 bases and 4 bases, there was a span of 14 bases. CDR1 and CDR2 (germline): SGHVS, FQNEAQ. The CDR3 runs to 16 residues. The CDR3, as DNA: TGTGCCAGCAGCTTACCCCCGACCAGGGGTAATGAAAAACTGTTTTTT. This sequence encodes CASSLPPTRGNEKLFF.

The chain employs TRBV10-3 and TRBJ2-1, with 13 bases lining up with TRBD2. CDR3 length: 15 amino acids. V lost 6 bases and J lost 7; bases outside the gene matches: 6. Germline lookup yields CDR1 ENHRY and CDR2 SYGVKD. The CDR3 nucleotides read TGTGCCATCAGAACGGGACTAGCGGGGAGTAATGAGCAGTTCTTC. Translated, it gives CAIRTGLAGSNEQFF.

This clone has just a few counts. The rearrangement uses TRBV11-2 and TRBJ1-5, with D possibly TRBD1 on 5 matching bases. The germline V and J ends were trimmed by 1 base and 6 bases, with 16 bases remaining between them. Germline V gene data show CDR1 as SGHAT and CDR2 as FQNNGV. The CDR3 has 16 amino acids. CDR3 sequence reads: CASSLGGDRGGQPQHF. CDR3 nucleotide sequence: TGTGCCAGCAGCTTAGGGGGCGACAGAGGCGGTCAGCCCCAGCATTTT. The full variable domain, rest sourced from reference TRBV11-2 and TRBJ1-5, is EAGVAQSPRYKIIEKRQSVAFWCNPISGHATLYWYQQILGQGPKLLIQFQNNGVVDDSQLPKDRFSAERLKGVDSTLKIQPAKLEDSAVYLCASSLGGDRGGQPQHFGDGTRLSIL.

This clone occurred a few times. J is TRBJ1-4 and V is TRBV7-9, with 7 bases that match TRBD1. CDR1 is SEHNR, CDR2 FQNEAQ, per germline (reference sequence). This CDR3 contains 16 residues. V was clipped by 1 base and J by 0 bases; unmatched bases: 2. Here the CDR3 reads CASSLGTGPTNEKLFF. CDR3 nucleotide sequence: TGTGCCAGCAGCTTAGGGACAGGACCAACTAATGAAAAACTGTTTTTT.

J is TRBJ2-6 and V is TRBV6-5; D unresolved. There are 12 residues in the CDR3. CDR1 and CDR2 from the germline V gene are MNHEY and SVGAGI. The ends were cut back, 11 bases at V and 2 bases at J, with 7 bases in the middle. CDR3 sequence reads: CASRAGANVLTF. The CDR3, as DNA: TGTGCCTCACGGGCTGGGGCCAACGTCCTGACTTTC.

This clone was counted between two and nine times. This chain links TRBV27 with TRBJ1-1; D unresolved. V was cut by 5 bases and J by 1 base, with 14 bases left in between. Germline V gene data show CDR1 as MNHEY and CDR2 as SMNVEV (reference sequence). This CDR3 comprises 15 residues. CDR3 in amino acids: CASSPSGRSNTEAFF. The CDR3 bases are TGTGCCAGCAGTCCGAGCGGGAGGTCGAACACTGAAGCTTTCTTT.

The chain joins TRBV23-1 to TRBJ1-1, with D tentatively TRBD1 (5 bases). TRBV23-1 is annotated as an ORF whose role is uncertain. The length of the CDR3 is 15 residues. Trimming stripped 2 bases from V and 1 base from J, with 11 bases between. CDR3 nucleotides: TGCGCCAGCAGTCAAGTTGGAGGGGCGAACACTGAAGCTTTCTTT. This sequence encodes CASSQVGGANTEAFF.

DNA of the CDR3: TGTGCCAGCAGCCGACAGGGGCGGAACACAGATACGCAGTATTTT. The encoded protein is CASSRQGRNTDTQYF. The chain is built from TRBV5-6 and TRBJ2-3; 8 bases fit TRBD1. CDR1 and CDR2 from the germline V gene are SGHDT and YYEEEE. V lost 4 bases to trimming and J lost 2 bases; unmatched junction nucleotides: 6. CDR3 size: 15 residues.

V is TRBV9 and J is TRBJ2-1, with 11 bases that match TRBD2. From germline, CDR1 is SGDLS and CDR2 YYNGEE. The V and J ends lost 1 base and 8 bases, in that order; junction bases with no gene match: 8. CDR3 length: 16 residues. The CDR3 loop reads CASSVLAGGSFYEQFF. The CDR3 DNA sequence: TGTGCCAGCAGCGTATTAGCGGGAGGGTCTTTCTATGAGCAGTTCTTC.

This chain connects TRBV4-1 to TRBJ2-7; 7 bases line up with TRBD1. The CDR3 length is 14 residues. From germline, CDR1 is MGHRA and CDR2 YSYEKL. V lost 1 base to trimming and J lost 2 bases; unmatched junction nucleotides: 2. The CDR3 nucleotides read TGCGCCAGCAGCCAAGGGACAGGTACCTACGAGCAGTACTTC. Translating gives CASSQGTGTYEQYF.